The rows below give T cell receptor beta chains drawn from one sample of a study of blood T cell repertoires in COVID-19. Sequencing was performed with immunoSEQ multiplex PCR; in TCRdb, only in-frame clones are kept and a portion is missing. The sample has some 170,000 clones; roughly nine tenths are singletons. Sequenced material: PBMCs or T cells enriched from blood (not recorded which). The receptors derive from a human donor with acute COVID-19. The donor label of this sample is uncertain. CDR3s include the opening cysteine and the closing phenylalanine or tryptophan. D genes are given only for firm matches. Part of the rows lack a size; the others show once, few, many or a class for expanded clones.

V	size	J	length	D	DNA	CDR3
TRBV9	once	TRBJ1-1	16	TRBD1	TGTGCCAGCAGCCCCCGCTGGGACAGGGCGAACACTGAAGCTTTCTTT	CASSPRWDRANTEAFF
TRBV11-2	.	TRBJ1-1	18	TRBD1	TGTGCCAGCAGCTTAGTTTGGAAGACAGGGCCACTGAACACTGAAGCTTTCTTT	CASSLVWKTGPLNTEAFF
TRBV29-1	.	TRBJ2-5	13	.	TGCAGCGTACAACAGGGAGGGCTAATGGCCCAGTACTTC	CSVQQGGLMAQYF
TRBV5-1	.	TRBJ1-2	17	.	TGCGCCAGCAGCCCTCGGATCCCGGGGAGCATTAACTATGGCTACACCTTC	CASSPRIPGSINYGYTF
TRBV5-6	medium-sized	TRBJ1-3	17	.	TGTGCCAGCAGCCCACTACAGGGTCTATTCTCTGGAAACACCATATATTTT	CASSPLQGLFSGNTIYF
TRBV4-3	.	TRBJ2-7	12	.	TGCGCCAGCAGCCCGGGGTCCGGAGAGCAGTACTTC	CASSPGSGEQYF
TRBV12-3/TRBV12-4	.	TRBJ1-1	12	.	TGTGCCAGCAGTTTACAGGGCATGGAGGCTTTCTTT	CASSLQGMEAFF
TRBV30	.	TRBJ1-1	14	TRBD1	TGTGCCTGGAGTTTGGGACAGGGGAACACTGAAGCTTTCTTT	CAWSLGQGNTEAFF
TRBV2	.	TRBJ1-5	16	.	TGTGCCAGCTCCCGACAGGTCCTCTTATCGAATCAGCCCCAGCATTTT	CASSRQVLLSNQPQHF
TRBV24-1	.	TRBJ2-7	13	.	TGTGCCACCGGACGCGGGGCCTCCTACGAGCAGTACTTC	CATGRGASYEQYF
TRBV7-8	.	TRBJ1-5	15	TRBD1	TGTGCCAGCAGCACGGACAGGGGAAAGTGGCAGCCCCAGCATTTT	CASSTDRGKWQPQHF
TRBV6-1	.	TRBJ1-1	12	.	TGTGCCAGCAGTGATCAGGGCGGTGAAGCTTTCTTT	CASSDQGGEAFF
TRBV3-1/TRBV3-2	.	TRBJ1-6	12	.	TGTGCCAGCAGCCAAGGCGGAGGGTCCCTCCACTTT	CASSQGGGSLHF
TRBV5-4	.	TRBJ2-1	15	.	TGTGCCAGCAGCCCCGAGATGAGCTCCTACAATGAGCAGTTCTTC	CASSPEMSSYNEQFF
TRBV5-1	.	TRBJ2-3	14	.	TGCGCCAGCAGCTTGGGGCAGGGGAAAGATACGCAGTATTTT	CASSLGQGKDTQYF
TRBV7-2	.	TRBJ1-1	13	.	TGTGCCAGCAGCTTAGACAGGAACACTGAAGCTTTCTTT	CASSLDRNTEAFF
TRBV9	.	TRBJ2-7	14	.	TGTGCCAGCACTACAGGGCCCGGTTCTTTGGAGCAGTACTTC	CASTTGPGSLEQYF
TRBV5-6	.	TRBJ2-5	15	TRBD2	TGTGCCAGCAGCTTGTGGGCTAGCGGGGAAGAGACCCAGTACTTC	CASSLWASGEETQYF
TRBV30	few	TRBJ1-6	13	.	TGTGCCTGGAGCGACAGTACGGATTCACCCCTCCACTTT	CAWSDSTDSPLHF
TRBV29-1	.	TRBJ2-1	13	TRBD1	TGCAGCGTCGGGACAGGGGGCTACAATGAGCAGTTCTTC	CSVGTGGYNEQFF
TRBV2	few	TRBJ1-1	13	.	TGTGCCAGCAGTGGAGGGGGACGCACTGAAGCTTTCTTT	CASSGGGRTEAFF
TRBV30	.	TRBJ2-6	16	TRBD1	TGTGCCTGGGGGGGGACAGGTAGCTCTGGGGCCAACGTCCTGACTTTC	CAWGGTGSSGANVLTF
TRBV3-1/TRBV3-2	.	TRBJ2-5	16	TRBD1	TGTGCCAGCAGCCAATACGGGACAGGGGGCCAAGAGACCCAGTACTTC	CASSQYGTGGQETQYF
TRBV4-2	.	TRBJ1-2	13	.	TGTGCCAGCAGCCAATCGGGGGTCTATGGCTACACCTTC	CASSQSGVYGYTF
TRBV7-6	.	TRBJ2-7	15	TRBD1	TGTGCCAGCAGCCAAGGGACAGGGGAGGGCTACGAGCAGTACTTC	CASSQGTGEGYEQYF
TRBV29-1	.	TRBJ2-5	15	.	TGCAGCGTCTCCTACTACCACAGGGACCAAGAGACCCAGTACTTC	CSVSYYHRDQETQYF
TRBV19	.	TRBJ1-1	13	.	TGTGCCACCAGGCCCTCCCAGAACACTGAAGCTTTCTTT	CATRPSQNTEAFF
TRBV18	.	TRBJ2-1	15	TRBD2	TGTGCCAGCTCACCCGTAGCGGGGGGATACAATGAGCAGTTCTTC	CASSPVAGGYNEQFF
TRBV12-3/TRBV12-4	.	TRBJ1-1	13	.	TGTGCCAGCAGTTTCGCGGGGGACACTGAAGCTTTCTTT	CASSFAGDTEAFF
TRBV7-9	.	TRBJ2-1	12	.	TGTGCCAGCAGCTCCGCGGGGGACAAGCAGTTCTTC	CASSSAGDKQFF
TRBV7-9	.	TRBJ1-2	15	TRBD1	TGTGCCAGCAGCCCCCGGGACAGGGGTGCGGAAGGCTACACCTTC	CASSPRDRGAEGYTF
TRBV28	.	TRBJ1-4	15	TRBD1	TGTGCCATCAGTACGACAGGGGGTCTTAATGAAAAACTGTTTTTT	CAISTTGGLNEKLFF
TRBV7-8	.	TRBJ2-1	14	TRBD2	TGTGCTGGCGGACTAGCGGGGGGGCCTAATGAGCAGTTCTTC	CAGGLAGGPNEQFF